The sequence of this T cell receptor beta chain was determined in a study of monozygotic twins with inflammatory bowel disease. TCRdb reprocessed the 5' RACE reads and reports one entry per CDR3 protein, with no DNA. The specimen's table records some 130,000 distinct CDR3 sequences. Germline V lookup: CDR1 MDHEN, CDR2 SYDVKM. This CDR3 contains 14 residues. The chain uses TRBV28 and TRBJ2-7; TCRdb returns TRBD1, unconfirmable since there is no DNA. What was sequenced was blood. The origin of this receptor is a human donor with ulcerative colitis or Crohn's disease, or a healthy co-twin of an affected twin (not recorded which). CDR3 residues: CASRPGQIFLEQYF.